The 32 T cell receptor beta chains below were found in one sample sequenced in a study of cytomegalovirus exposure and HLA in healthy donors. The PCR made use of 60 Vbeta and 13 Jbeta primers. The assay was immunoSEQ multiplex PCR, and TCRdb's table has in-frame clones only and misses some. This table has around 100,000 clones, 84% appearing once. Sequenced sample: PBMCs. All receptors derive from a woman in her late teens or twenties in good health and CMV-seropositive.

The V call is TRBV10-3, the J call TRBJ2-2, with D possibly being TRBD1 (6 bases). Germline V gene data show CDR1 as ENHRY and CDR2 as SYGVKD. V lost 8 bases and J lost 1, with 20 bases in between. This CDR3 has 17 amino acids. CDR3 loop: CAISDVGAGGNTGELFF. The CDR3 DNA reads TGTGCCATCTCTGATGTGGGGGCTGGGGGGAACACCGGGGAGCTGTTTTTT.

The chain carries TRBV6-1 and TRBJ2-7, with a tentative D call TRBD2 (5 bases). Deletions cut 5 bases from V and 3 bases from J, with 11 bases between. CDR3 length: 13 residues. From germline, CDR1 is MNHNS and CDR2 SASEGT. The CDR3 reads CASSPRGNYEQYF. CDR3 DNA sequence: TGTGCCAGCAGTCCCAGAGGGAACTACGAGCAGTACTTC.

A word on this clone: Germline is not matched at one junction end, which may reflect a read error. The chain is built from TRBV29-1 and TRBJ1-2; TRBD1 matches at 7 bases. Germline CDR1 reads SQVTM; CDR2 reads ANQGSEA. This CDR3 region has 13 residues. CDR3 amino acids: CSVEDRDRGGYTF. The DNA of the CDR3 is TGCAGCGTAGAAGACAGGGATCGGGGGGGCTACACCTTC. Supplemented by reference TRBV29-1 and TRBJ1-2, the full variable domain reads SAVISQKPSRDICQRGTSLTIQCQVDSQVTMMFWYRQQPGQSLTLIATANQGSEATYESGFVIDKFPISRPNLTFSTLTVSNMSPEDSSIYLCSVEDRDRGGYTFGSGTRLTVV.

This chain links TRBV19 with TRBJ1-5; perhaps TRBD1 as D (6 bases). CDR1 and CDR2 from the germline V gene are LNHDA and SQIVND (reference sequence). The CDR3 extends over 17 amino acids. Trimming took off 9 bases at V and 7 bases at J, with 28 bases between the two ends. The CDR3 is CASKGMRTALGVQPQHF. The CDR3 DNA reads as TGTGCCAGCAAAGGAATGCGGACAGCGCTGGGCGTACAGCCCCAGCATTTT.

J is TRBJ2-5 and V is TRBV9, with D tentatively TRBD2 (6 bases). Trimming shortened V by 3 bases and J by 0 bases, and 9 bases separated the two germline ends. This CDR3 is built from 14 residues. CDR1 and CDR2 from the germline V gene are SGDLS and YYNGEE. The CDR3 DNA reads as TGTGCCAGCAGCGCTTGGGACTACCAAGAGACCCAGTACTTC. Translated, it gives CASSAWDYQETQYF. The entire variable domain, with the rest obtained from reference TRBV9 and TRBJ2-5, is as follows: DSGVTQTPKHLITATGQRVTLRCSPRSGDLSVYWYQQSLDQGLQFLIQYYNGEERAKGNILERFSAQQFPDLHSELNLSSLELGDSALYFCASSAWDYQETQYFGPGTRLLVL.

The chain employs TRBV6-5 and TRBJ2-1; 8 nucleotides align to TRBD2. Per the germline V gene, CDR1 is MNHEY and CDR2 is SVGAGI. CDR3 length: 16 amino acids. Germline trimming cut 3 bases from V and 2 bases from J; bases unmatched to any gene: 6. The CDR3 bases are TGTGCCAGCAGTTATGGCCTAGCGGGTACCTACAATGAGCAGTTCTTC. Protein: CASSYGLAGTYNEQFF.

The chain uses TRBV5-6 and TRBJ2-2, with D possibly being TRBD2 (6 bases). The V gene's germline CDR1 is SGHDT and CDR2 YYEEEE. V was shortened by 6 bases and J by 7 bases, with 7 bases between the two germline ends. The CDR3 runs to 11 residues. The CDR3 DNA follows: TGTGCCAGCACAGCGGGCGGGGAGCTGTTTTTT. Its translation is CASTAGGELFF.

The chain links TRBV4-1 to TRBJ1-2; tentatively, D is TRBD1 (5 bases). V lost 0 bases to trimming and J lost 4 bases, with 6 bases between them. The length of the CDR3 is 13 residues. CDR1 MGHRA and CDR2 YSYEKL come from the germline V gene. CDR3 DNA: TGCGCCAGCAGCCAAGATCAGGGCTATGGCTACACCTTC. Translating it yields CASSQDQGYGYTF.

The chain is built from TRBV6-5 and TRBJ1-5; 9 bases are shared with TRBD1. CDR1 and CDR2 from the germline V gene are MNHEY and SVGAGI. V shed 5 bases, J shed 6 bases, and the junction held 5 bases outside the gene matches. CDR3 length: 14 amino acids. CDR3 coding DNA: TGTGCCAGCAGTGATGACAGGGGGATTCAGCCCCAGCATTTT. Translating gives CASSDDRGIQPQHF.

This clone was seen only a few times. The rearrangement links TRBV13 to TRBJ1-1; TRBD1 aligns across 7 bases. The CDR3 length is 12 residues. The junction had 2 bases not matched to a gene; V was cut back by 5 bases and J by 5 bases. Germline values: CDR1 PRHDT, CDR2 FYEKMQ (reference sequence). The CDR3 sequence is CASSHRGTEAFF. The CDR3 DNA reads as TGTGCCAGCAGCCACAGGGGTACTGAAGCTTTCTTT.

This sequence joins TRBV7-6 and TRBJ2-7; 11 bases are a match to TRBD2. V was clipped by 7 bases and J by 3 bases; unmatched bases: 8. The CDR3 is 15 residues long. The V gene's germline CDR1 is SGHVS and CDR2 FNYEAQ. The CDR3 DNA follows: TGTGCCAGCACTCAACGACTAGCGGGAATCTACGAGCAGTACTTC. This codes for CASTQRLAGIYEQYF.

The chain recombines TRBV7-2 with TRBJ1-2; D is perhaps TRBD1 (6 bases). Trimming pared 5 bases from V and 3 bases from J, leaving 10 bases between. Germline assignment: CDR1 SGHTA and CDR2 FQGNSA. This CDR3 region has 13 residues. CDR3 in DNA: TGTGCCAGCAGCCCACAGGGTGACTATGGCTACACCTTC. This codes for CASSPQGDYGYTF.

Regarding this clone: A read error may produce the germline difference seen at one junction end. This chain links TRBV5-1 with TRBJ1-4; 9 bases match TRBD1. Per the germline V gene, CDR1 is SGHRS and CDR2 is YFSETQ. This CDR3 comprises 15 residues. CDR3 residues: CVSSLQGQGREKLFF. CDR3 bases: TGCGTCAGCAGCTTGCAGGGACAGGGTAGGGAAAAACTGTTTTTT.

This chain uses TRBV29-1 with TRBJ2-1; the D gene is possibly TRBD1 (5 bases). The V gene's germline CDR1 is SQVTM and CDR2 ANQGSEA. The V end lost 7 bases, the J end lost 4 bases, and 8 bases lay between the germline ends. The CDR3 is made up of 11 amino acids. CDR3 DNA sequence: TGCAGCGGCAGGGTGTACAATGAGCAGTTCTTC. Protein sequence: CSGRVYNEQFF.

V is TRBV7-9 and J is TRBJ2-1; D is unresolved. The CDR3 loop spans 12 amino acids. V was trimmed by 5 bases and J by 5 bases, leaving 7 bases between them. CDR1 and CDR2 from the germline V gene are SEHNR and FQNEAQ (reference sequence). CDR3 residues: CASSLGNNEQFF. CDR3 DNA sequence: TGTGCCAGCAGCCTGGGCAACAATGAGCAGTTCTTC.

This clone was observed a single time. The rearrangement joins TRBV7-2 to TRBJ1-1; possibly TRBD1 for D (5 bases). This CDR3 region has 14 residues. Trimming removed 3 bases at V and 6 bases at J, with 14 bases between. Germline CDR1 and CDR2: SGHTA and FQGNSA. CDR3 amino acids: CASSFQGRSSEAFF. The CDR3 region has the DNA TGTGCCAGCAGCTTTCAGGGAAGAAGTTCTGAAGCTTTCTTT.

V usage is TRBV4-2 and J usage is TRBJ2-5; 7 bases line up with TRBD1. The CDR3 runs to 15 residues. The V gene end was trimmed by 0 bases and the J gene end by 3 bases; junction bases not matched to a gene: 4. CDR1 and CDR2 from the germline V gene are LGHNA and YNFKEQ. The CDR3 DNA sequence: TGTGCCAGCAGCCAAGATGGGGACAGAAAAGAGACCCAGTACTTC. Encoded protein: CASSQDGDRKETQYF.

The rearrangement joins TRBV7-2 to TRBJ2-7, with unresolved D. Trimming took off 5 bases at V and 3 bases at J, with 14 bases between the two ends. Per germline, CDR1 SGHTA and CDR2 FQGNSA. The CDR3 runs to 14 residues. CDR3 sequence reads: CASSPEQTNYEQYF. The CDR3 region has the DNA TGTGCCAGCAGCCCTGAGCAAACCAACTACGAGCAGTACTTC.

This clone was counted a single time. J is TRBJ2-7 and V is TRBV6-6; 9 nucleotides align to TRBD1. Losses at the gene ends were 2 bases for V and 4 bases for J; bases not matched to a gene: 3. This CDR3 spans 14 amino acids. Looked up from germline, CDR1 is MNHNY and CDR2 is SVGAGI (reference sequence). This chain's CDR3 is CASSYGTGTYEQYF. CDR3 DNA sequence: TGTGCCAGCAGTTACGGGACAGGGACGTACGAGCAGTACTTC.

This clone appeared once. The chain is built from TRBV7-9 and TRBJ1-6, with a possible D match to TRBD1 (6 bases). Germline V gene data show CDR1 as SEHNR and CDR2 as FQNEAQ (reference sequence). This CDR3 contains 15 residues. V was cut by 1 base and J by 13 bases, with 17 bases left in between. CDR3 loop: CASSLVTGTWGPLHF. Written as DNA, the CDR3 is TGTGCCAGCAGCTTAGTGACAGGAACCTGGGGGCCCCTCCACTTT.

The chain is built from TRBV7-6 and TRBJ2-3; D is perhaps TRBD2 (6 bases). Trimming left V 2 bases short and J 2 bases short, with 11 bases between. Germline CDR1 is SGHVS and CDR2 is FNYEAQ. The length of the CDR3 is 15 residues. CDR3 residues: CASSLLRDFTDTQYF. CDR3 DNA: TGTGCCAGCAGCTTATTACGGGACTTCACAGATACGCAGTATTTT.

The chain has TRBV5-7 and TRBJ1-2; unclear D gene. TRBV5-7 is an ORF for which the function is uncertain. This CDR3 contains 17 residues. Trimming shortened V by 4 bases and J by 0 bases, and 19 bases separated the two germline ends. The CDR3 DNA follows: TGTGCCAGCAGCCAGCGGCGATCACCTACTCCTAACTATGGCTACACCTTC. Translation: CASSQRRSPTPNYGYTF.

This chain joins TRBV5-6 and TRBJ2-1; 13 bases map to TRBD2. The junction had 8 bases not matched to a gene; V was cut back by 4 bases and J by 4 bases. The germline gives CDR1 SGHDT, CDR2 YYEEEE. The CDR3 consists of 17 residues. CDR3: CASSDGLAGVIYNEQFF. In DNA, the CDR3 is TGTGCCAGCAGCGACGGACTAGCGGGAGTAATTTACAATGAGCAGTTCTTC.

The count of this clone is one. The gene calls are TRBV27 and TRBJ1-5; perhaps TRBD1 as D (6 bases). Trimming removed 2 bases from V and 7 bases from J, with 15 bases in between. The CDR3 is made up of 15 amino acids. Germline V gene data show CDR1 as MNHEY and CDR2 as SMNVEV (reference sequence). This chain's CDR3 is CASSLIAGAEQPQHF. CDR3 nucleotides: TGTGCCAGCAGTTTAATTGCGGGGGCTGAACAGCCCCAGCATTTT.

The chain combines TRBV27 with TRBJ2-2, with TRBD2 matching 7 bases. Germline-derived CDR1 and CDR2 are MNHEY and SMNVEV (reference sequence). The CDR3 spans 16 residues. V lost 5 bases and J lost 6; bases outside the gene matches: 12. CDR3 residues: CASSRNRGRAAGELFF. The CDR3 region has the DNA TGTGCCAGCAGTAGAAATAGAGGGAGGGCGGCCGGGGAGCTGTTTTTT.

This rearrangement joins TRBV6-1 to TRBJ2-3; 7 bases match TRBD2. This CDR3 comprises 14 residues. Germline trimming cut 4 bases from V and 6 bases from J; bases unmatched to any gene: 7. The germline CDR1 and CDR2 sequences are MNHNS and SASEGT. This CDR3 reads CASSGFRGEDTQYF. DNA of the CDR3: TGTGCCAGCAGTGGCTTCCGGGGGGAGGATACGCAGTATTTT.

The chain employs TRBV5-4 and TRBJ1-2; 7 nucleotides agree with TRBD1. The J segment lost 5 bases and the V segment lost 3 bases, leaving 10 bases of the junction unmatched. This CDR3 spans 15 amino acids. Per the germline V gene, CDR1 is SGHNT and CDR2 is YYREEE (reference sequence). The CDR3 coding sequence is TGTGCCAGCAGCTCACCCAGGGACAGCGTTTATGGCTACACCTTC. Encoded protein: CASSSPRDSVYGYTF.

This chain joins TRBV29-1 and TRBJ2-1, with D possibly being TRBD2 (5 bases). CDR3 length equals 16 residues. Per the germline V gene, CDR1 is SQVTM and CDR2 is ANQGSEA. Trimming removed 2 bases at V and 3 bases at J, with 17 bases between. The DNA for the CDR3 is TGCAGCGTTGAACCTTCGACCGTGGGGAGCTACAATGAGCAGTTCTTC. Residues: CSVEPSTVGSYNEQFF.

CDR3 coding DNA: TGTGCCAGCAGCTTGGGACAGGGCGGGCAGCCCCAGCATTTT. Protein sequence: CASSLGQGGQPQHF. The chain couples TRBV7-9 to TRBJ1-5; 9 bases align to TRBD1. The germline gives CDR1 SEHNR, CDR2 FQNEAQ (reference sequence). There are 14 residues in the CDR3. V shed 3 bases, J shed 7 bases, and the junction held 4 bases outside the gene matches.

This clone was found once. The genes are TRBV6-6 and TRBJ2-7, with TRBD1 identical over 7 bases. The CDR3 extends over 14 amino acids. Germline V CDR1 and CDR2: MNHNY, SVGAGI (reference sequence). The junction had 6 bases not matched to a gene; V was cut back by 5 bases and J by 2 bases. The CDR3 loop reads CASSLQGLAYEQYF. The CDR3 DNA sequence: TGTGCCAGCAGTCTACAGGGGCTAGCCTACGAGCAGTACTTC.

This clone was counted once. The chain recombines TRBV7-6 with TRBJ2-2; D is perhaps TRBD2 (6 bases). This CDR3 is 15 amino acids long. V was shortened by 0 bases and J by 5 bases, with 10 bases between the two germline ends. Germline CDR1 SGHVS, CDR2 FNYEAQ. Here the CDR3 reads CASSLAVSGTGELFF. The CDR3, as DNA: TGTGCCAGCAGCTTAGCGGTTAGCGGTACCGGGGAGCTGTTTTTT.

J is TRBJ2-1 and V is TRBV6-6; 14 nucleotides align to TRBD2. Germline values: CDR1 MNHNY, CDR2 SVGAGI (reference sequence). Germline trimming cut 8 bases from V and 10 bases from J; bases unmatched to any gene: 7. The CDR3 length is 14 residues. CDR3 sequence: CASGTSGRMGEQFF. In DNA, the CDR3 is TGTGCCAGCGGGACTAGCGGGAGAATGGGGGAGCAGTTCTTC.